This T cell receptor (beta chain) was identified during a study of OX40 agonist ivuxolimab in advanced cancers. The protocol was immunoSEQ multiplex PCR, while the TCRdb copy is restricted to in-frame clones and leaves out a portion. The sample gives tens of thousands of clones, approximately 90% of which show up once; roughly 0.45% is in the top ten. This CDR3 contains 15 residues. V lost 4 bases to trimming and J lost 0 bases, with 12 bases between them. Germline loops: CDR1 SGHRS, CDR2 YFSETQ. The clonotype was recovered from an adult with an advanced solid tumor such as melanoma, head and neck, liver or kidney cancer. The chain recombines TRBV5-1 with TRBJ2-3; D assignment may be TRBD1 or TRBD2 (6 bases each). The specimen was CD4+ or CD8+ T cells sorted from blood, collected in a trial of the OX40 agonist ivuxolimab. CDR3 sequence (DNA): TGCGCCAGCAGCCCCACGGGGGCTAGCACAGATACGCAGTATTTT. Translating it yields CASSPTGASTDTQYF.